These T cell receptor beta chains were read from a single sample in a study of T cell responses to AZD1222 COVID-19 vaccine. Sequenced by immunoSEQ multiplex PCR; TCRdb stores in-frame clones only, minus some. The repertoire holds around 160,000 clones, with around 89% as singletons. Sequencing was performed on peripheral blood, taken on day 0 of AZD1222 vaccination. These receptors were collected from an adult in good health. Each CDR3 is given with its conserved first and last residue. The D gene is left open where the match is weak. Size tells how often a clone was seen (once, few, many) or the class of an expanded clone, and some rows leave it out.

>NA|TRBV6-2/TRBV6-3|NA|TRBJ1-5
CASNPGHLPYQPQHF
TGTGCCAGCAACCCGGGACACCTACCCTATCAGCCCCAGCATTTT
>TRBD2|TRBV4-1|NA|TRBJ2-3
CASTPAGLAGSDTQYF
TGCGCCAGCACCCCAGCGGGGCTAGCGGGATCAGATACGCAGTATTTT
>NA|TRBV19|NA|TRBJ1-1
CASSPSWYTEAFF
TGTGCCAGTAGTCCCTCGTGGTACACTGAAGCTTTCTTT
>NA|TRBV6-2/TRBV6-3|NA|TRBJ2-5
CASSESKRPYF
TGTGCCAGCAGCGAGAGCAAGCGGCCTTACTTC
>NA|TRBV11-2|NA|TRBJ2-7
CASRTLRGHEQYF
TGTGCCAGCAGGACGCTAAGGGGCCACGAGCAGTACTTC
>TRBD2|TRBV24-1|once|TRBJ2-1
CATSDRGGGTSGMNEQFF
TGTGCCACCAGTGATCGTGGGGGGGGGACTAGCGGGATGAATGAGCAGTTCTTC
>TRBD1|TRBV2|many|TRBJ1-5
CASGGQTQHF
TGTGCCAGCGGGGGACAGACCCAGCATTTT
>NA|TRBV6-6|NA|TRBJ1-5
CASRRSKGLPQHF
TGTGCCAGCAGGAGGTCTAAGGGACTGCCCCAGCATTTT
>NA|TRBV19|NA|TRBJ1-2
CASRSRQINYGYTF
TGTGCCAGTAGGTCGAGACAGATTAACTATGGCTACACCTTC
>TRBD1|TRBV5-1|NA|TRBJ1-2
CASSSDRVVGYTF
TGCGCCAGCAGCTCGGACAGGGTTGTTGGCTACACCTTC
>NA|TRBV13|NA|TRBJ1-3
CASSPHRFSGNTIYF
TGTGCCAGCAGCCCCCACCGCTTCTCTGGAAACACCATATATTTT
>TRBD1|TRBV19|NA|TRBJ1-6
CASSFYHGQGINSPLHF
TGTGCCAGTAGTTTCTACCACGGACAGGGGATTAATTCACCCCTCCACTTT
>NA|TRBV27|NA|TRBJ1-6
CASSFDRPGNSPLHF
TGTGCCAGCAGCTTCGACAGGCCAGGAAATTCACCCCTCCACTTT
>TRBD2|TRBV5-1|NA|TRBJ2-1
CASSLTSGGYNEQFF
TGCGCCAGCAGCCTGACTAGCGGGGGCTACAATGAGCAGTTCTTC